The present T cell receptor beta chain was sequenced within a study of CD8+ T cells in alopecia areata. CDR1 SQVTM and CDR2 ANQGSEA come from the germline V gene. This CDR3 has 15 amino acids. The V gene lost 1 base and the J gene lost 0 bases, with 9 bases spanning the gap. Comments on this clone: The antigen remains undetermined.

Study observations and caveats: Clonality was higher in lesional than normal scalp, especially in alopecia totalis/universalis. Unlike in mice, where it was clearer, TCR sharing across patients was less clear, possibly HLA-related.

TCR sequencing used cDNA made by reverse transcription of extracted RNA. Here immunoSEQ multiplex PCR was the method, and the copy in TCRdb shows in-frame clones only, minus some. The sample comprises under 250,000 clones, about 61% of which are singletons, and approximately 4.9% rests with the top ten. The sequenced sample was CD8+ T cells sorted from blood. The V and J genes are TRBV29-1 and TRBJ2-2; the D is unclear. The origin of this receptor is a human donor in good health. CDR3 DNA: TGCAGCGTTGAAGTAAGAGATTCGAACACCGGGGAGCTGTTTTTT. Its translation is CSVEVRDSNTGELFF.